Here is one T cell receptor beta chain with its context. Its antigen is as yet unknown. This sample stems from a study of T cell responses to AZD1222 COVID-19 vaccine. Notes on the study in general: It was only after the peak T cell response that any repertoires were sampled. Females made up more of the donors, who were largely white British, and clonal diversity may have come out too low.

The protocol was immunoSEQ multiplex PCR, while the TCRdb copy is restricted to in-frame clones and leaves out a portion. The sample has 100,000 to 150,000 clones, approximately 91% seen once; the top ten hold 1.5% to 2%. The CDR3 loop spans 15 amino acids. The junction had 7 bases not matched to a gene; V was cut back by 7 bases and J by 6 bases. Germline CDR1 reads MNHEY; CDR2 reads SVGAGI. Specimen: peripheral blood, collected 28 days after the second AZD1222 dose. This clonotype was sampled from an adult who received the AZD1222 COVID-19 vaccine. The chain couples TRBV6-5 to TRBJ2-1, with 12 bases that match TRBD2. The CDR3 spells CASMGLAGGGNEQFF. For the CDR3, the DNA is TGTGCCAGCATGGGCCTAGCGGGGGGGGGCAATGAGCAGTTCTTC.